This T cell receptor beta chain was recovered during a study of cytomegalovirus exposure and HLA in healthy donors. Per the germline V gene, CDR1 is SGHTA and CDR2 is FQGNSA. The CDR3 is 16 residues long. Trimming left V 4 bases short and J 1 base short, with 14 bases between. The PCR made use of 60 Vbeta and 13 Jbeta primers. Measured with immunoSEQ multiplex PCR; TCRdb has only the in-frame clones, and not every one. The table includes 150,000 to 200,000 clones, about four fifths detected once. The receptor was isolated from a woman aged 45 to 65 in good health and CMV-seronegative. The V call is TRBV7-2, the J call TRBJ1-3; D unresolved. Sequencing input: PBMCs. The CDR3 DNA reads as TGTGCCAGCAGCTCTGGAGGCTGGGGTTCTGGAAACACCATATATTTT. Protein product: CASSSGGWGSGNTIYF.